The T cell receptor (beta chain) described here comes from a study of blood T cell repertoires in COVID-19. For the study at large: In each case, the material was cDNA or gDNA derived from T cells, B-cell-depleted T cells, or PBMCs.

Assay used: immunoSEQ multiplex PCR; TCRdb lists only in-frame clones, some missing. The data contain 400,000 or so clones, roughly 87% of them singletons. Each participant's cohort was designated according to participant-reported clinical history. All recovered Cohort 3 donors got two negative PCRs, got clearance, or saw symptom resolution. The receptor comes from a man aged 18-30 years who had recovered from COVID-19. Sequenced sample: PBMCs or T cells enriched from blood (not recorded which).

CDR3 amino acids: CSARPYTEAFF. CDR3 nucleotide sequence: TGCAGTGCTAGACCATACACTGAAGCTTTCTTT. The V gene is TRBV20-1, the J gene TRBJ1-1, with D hard to call. Per the germline V gene, CDR1 is DFQATT and CDR2 is SNEGSKA (reference sequence). The CDR3 totals 11 residues. V lost 2 bases, J lost 3 bases, and 4 bases lay in between.